This TCR beta chain was obtained from a study of T-cell memory formation after mild COVID-19 (dated by TCRdb to the early 2020s). Describing the broader study: Most TCR sequence clusters were specific to one of the two donors. T-cell clones expanding and contracting after mild COVID-19 in two donors were tracked by longitudinal TCRalpha and TCRbeta repertoire sequencing. The cohort comprised two young, previously healthy adult volunteers, one female and one male. Study-wide findings and limitations: The study covered only a couple of mild cases, and larger cohorts including severe cases with pre-infection samples were considered necessary. Whether the second-wave clones peaking on day 37 were SARS-CoV-2 specific was not confirmed. Contracting CD4+ clones were found mainly in CM and EM memory subsets, while CD8+ clones were enriched in EMRA. Balanced CD4/CD8 phenotypes were observed for clones contracting from day 15 to 85, whereas a bias towards CD4+ was observed for a second wave of clones expanding from day 15 to 37. The detection of some responding clones in pre-infection memory suggests that pre-existing cross-reactive memory T cells joined the SARS-CoV-2 response.

TCRdb shows the sequencer as Illumina NovaSeq 6000. TCRalpha and TCRbeta cDNA libraries were constructed by 5'RACE with constant-segment primers, with sample barcodes and unique molecular identifiers being introduced. Trizol reagent was used to extract RNA from every sample. Libraries were amplified in two PCR steps, with a second sample barcode and Illumina TruSeq adapters added in the second step. Sequencing of the libraries was done on an Illumina NovaSeq, producing 2 x 150 bp paired-end reads. As for the original processing: Reads were demultiplexed and collapsed into UMI-guided consensus sequences with migec v1.2.7. Using mixcr v2.1.11, the UMI consensuses were aligned to TRA and TRB V and J templates and assembled into clonotypes. A clonotype was counted as expanded or contracted only when both edgeR and NoisET called the clonotype significant, with the noise models trained on biological replicates. For edgeR calls, a false discovery rate-adjusted p below 0.01 and a log2 fold-change threshold of 1 were applied. As an exploratory analysis of dynamics, max-normalized trajectories of the 1000 most abundant clonotypes were examined with PCA combined with hierarchical clustering. Each responding clone was given a CD4 or CD8 phenotype based on the CD4+ and CD8+ repertoires, which had been sequenced separately. The raw public data were reprocessed by TCRdb itself: fastp quality trimming at Q25, MiXCR clonotype calling, in-frame beta chains only. Rows matching on CDR3 protein sequence are summarized as one entry with the most common DNA and genes. It is TCRdb's table, rather than the study itself, that gives the V and J calls and clone size. A total of about 350,000 distinct CDR3 sequences appear in this sample, 12% to 15% of them only once. About 24% of the sample rests with the top ten.

A few counts support this clonotype. This receptor's antigen is unknown. Base qualities are missing; no much larger clone stands one base away. Ficoll-Paque density gradient centrifugation was used to isolate PBMCs. The specimen was PBMCs or a T cell subset sorted from them (not recorded which). The sequence was obtained from a man aged 18 to 29 who had mild COVID-19 (a few samples of this study predate the infection). The sample titles of this study are shuffled in the database, so cell type and time point are left out; the donor was told from shared clones.

The DNA sequence is TGCGCCAGCAGCATGCAGGGTCTAACCACAGATACGCAGTATTTT. This yields the protein CASSMQGLTTDTQYF. The V and J segments used are TRBV5-1 and TRBJ2-3, with TRBD1 perhaps the D gene, on 5 matching bases. As encoded in the germline V gene, CDR1 is SGHRS while CDR2 is YFSETQ. V loses 4 bases, J loses 2 bases, and the germline ends lie 14 bases apart. Counted from cysteine to phenylalanine, this CDR3 has 15 amino acids. The kept DNA is CDR3 alone, 45 bases in frame from the first base.